Detailed here is one T cell receptor beta chain. The data are from a study of cytomegalovirus exposure and HLA in healthy donors. 13 Jbeta primers and 60 Vbeta primers were used for the PCR. Sequencing was performed with immunoSEQ multiplex PCR; in TCRdb, only in-frame clones are kept and a portion is missing. The sample contains 55,000 to 65,000 clones, roughly 80% of which appear only once. V shed 2 bases and J 7 bases; nucleotides not matched to a gene: 10. Per germline, CDR1 LGHNA and CDR2 YSLEER. The length of the CDR3 is 17 residues. The sequenced material came from PBMCs. This receptor was obtained from a human donor in good health. The V call is TRBV4-3, the J call TRBJ2-2; 10 nucleotides match TRBD2. CDR3 protein: CASSQLAGALLGGELFF. Written as DNA, the CDR3 is TGCGCCAGCAGCCAACTAGCGGGAGCTCTTCTTGGCGGGGAGCTGTTTTTT.